The T cell receptor beta chain under discussion was sequenced for a study of T-cell memory formation after mild COVID-19. Across the study: Most TCR clusters belonged to a single donor. Study-wide results and caveats: Largely, contracting CD4+ clones fell within CM and EM, and contracting CD8+ clones within EMRA. Clones that contracted from day 15 to 85 had balanced CD4/CD8; later expanders were CD4+ biased. The study detected some responding clones in pre-infection memory, suggesting cross-reactive memory joined.

V was pared by 2 bases and J by 3 bases, with 13 bases between. Germline V lookup: CDR1 KGHSH, CDR2 LQKENI. CDR3 length: 15 amino acids. MiXCR was run by TCRdb on the 5' RACE reads, yielding one entry per CDR3 protein. The table records 400,000 to 500,000 distinct CDR3 sequences, 20% of them present only once. In this sample, this clonotype turned up a few times. Its antigen is still unknown. The sequenced sample consisted of PBMCs or a T cell subset sorted from them (not recorded which). V is TRBV18 and J is TRBJ2-5, with no clear D. This receptor was obtained from an adult woman who had mild COVID-19 (a few samples of this study predate the infection). Cell type and time point are not known. CDR3 region: CASSPYSLREETQYF. For the CDR3, the DNA is TGTGCCAGCTCACCATATTCACTTAGGGAAGAGACCCAGTACTTC.